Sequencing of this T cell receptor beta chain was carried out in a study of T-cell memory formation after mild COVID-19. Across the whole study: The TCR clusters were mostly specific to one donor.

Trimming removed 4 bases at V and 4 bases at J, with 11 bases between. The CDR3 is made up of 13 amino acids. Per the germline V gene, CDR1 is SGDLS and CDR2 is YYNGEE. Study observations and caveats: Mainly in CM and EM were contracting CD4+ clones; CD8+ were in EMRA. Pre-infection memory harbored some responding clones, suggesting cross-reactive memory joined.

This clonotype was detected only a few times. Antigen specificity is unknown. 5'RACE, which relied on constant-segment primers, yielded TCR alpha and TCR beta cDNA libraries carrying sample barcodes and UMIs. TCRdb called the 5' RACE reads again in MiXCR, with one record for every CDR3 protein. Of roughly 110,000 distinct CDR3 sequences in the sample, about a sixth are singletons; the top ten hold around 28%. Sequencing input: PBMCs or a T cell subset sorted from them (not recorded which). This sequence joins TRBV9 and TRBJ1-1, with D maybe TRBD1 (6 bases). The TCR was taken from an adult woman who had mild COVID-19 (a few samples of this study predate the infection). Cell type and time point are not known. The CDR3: CASSTGGATEAFF. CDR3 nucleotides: TGTGCCAGCAGCACGGGGGGGGCCACTGAAGCTTTCTTT.